The 26 T cell receptor beta chains listed next were all sequenced from one sample in a study of regulatory T cells in long-lasting Graves disease. The authors built TCR beta libraries using iRepertoire HTBI primers and Arm-PCR of CDR3 regions. TCRdb re-called the multiplex PCR reads with MiXCR, one entry per CDR3 protein. This table holds 350,000 to 450,000 distinct CDR3 sequences, 20% to 25% found once. Time point here: persistent/refractory GD, antithyroid drugs over 5 years with positive TRAb. Extracted RNA from PBMCs served as the source of the TCR library. The sequenced sample was peripheral blood mononuclear cells (PBMCs), obtained when the disease was refractory, from a patient treated with antithyroid drugs. The receptors were gathered from a woman aged 40-49 years with Graves disease.

The chain uses TRBV28 and TRBJ2-1, with TRBD2 matching 7 bases. V was pared by 8 bases and J by 1 base, with 2 bases of the junction left unmatched. Germline V lookup: CDR1 MDHEN, CDR2 SYDVKM. The CDR3 contains 13 residues. CDR3 sequence: CASQRGSYNEQFF. CDR3 in DNA: TGTGCCAGCCAGCGGGGATCCTACAATGAGCAGTTCTTC. The complete variable domain, with remaining parts taken from reference TRBV28 and TRBJ2-1, reads DVKVTQSSRYLVKRTGEKVFLECVQDMDHENMFWYRQDPGLGLRLIYFSYDVKMKEKGDIPEGYSVSREKKERFSLILESASTNQTSMYLCASQRGSYNEQFFGPGTRLTVL.

The chain couples TRBV15 to TRBJ1-5; D is uncertain. Germline V gene data show CDR1 as LNHNV and CDR2 as YYDKDF (reference sequence). The CDR3 has 17 residues. Deletions cut 1 base from V and 4 bases from J, with 17 bases between. The CDR3: CATSRVSGIVRNQPQHF. CDR3 sequence (DNA): TGTGCCACCAGCAGAGTATCGGGCATAGTAAGGAATCAGCCCCAGCATTTT.

This clonotype was recorded a few times. The rearrangement joins TRBV19 to TRBJ2-7; TRBD2 agrees at 7 bases. Germline CDR1 reads LNHDA; CDR2 reads SQIVND (reference sequence). The CDR3 covers 14 residues. Germline trimming cut 6 bases from V and 5 bases from J; bases unmatched to any gene: 10. The CDR3 bases are TGTGCCAGTAGGAGAGATACTAGCGCGGACGAGCAGTACTTC. Protein: CASRRDTSADEQYF. The variable domain in full, with the rest retrieved from reference TRBV19 and TRBJ2-7, is DGGITQSPKYLFRKEGQNVTLSCEQNLNHDAMYWYRQDPGQGLRLIYYSQIVNDFQKGDIAEGYSVSREKKESFPLTVTSAQKNPTAFYLCASRRDTSADEQYFGPGTRLTVT.

There are many counts of this clonotype. This sequence joins TRBV28 and TRBJ2-7; perhaps TRBD1 as D (6 bases). V gave up 7 bases and J gave up 3 bases, with 25 bases separating them. Germline lookup yields CDR1 MDHEN and CDR2 SYDVKM. This CDR3 has 17 residues. The CDR3 protein is CASKHVALGADIYEQYF. In nucleotides, the CDR3 is TGTGCCAGCAAACATGTCGCTTTGGGGGCTGATATCTACGAGCAGTACTTC.

This clonotype has more than one count but fewer than ten. This sequence joins TRBV9 and TRBJ2-7, with D unresolved. Germline CDR1 is SGDLS and CDR2 is YYNGEE. This CDR3 is built from 14 residues. V was trimmed by 5 bases and J by 0 bases, leaving 12 bases between them. The CDR3: CASSGVASSYEQYF. The CDR3 DNA reads as TGTGCCAGCAGTGGGGTAGCAAGCTCCTACGAGCAGTACTTC.

This clonotype was seen at least ten times. V is TRBV28 and J is TRBJ2-7; perhaps TRBD2 as D (6 bases). Germline V gene data show CDR1 as MDHEN and CDR2 as SYDVKM. The CDR3 runs to 15 residues. Trimming removed 4 bases at V and 6 bases at J, with 19 bases between. As DNA, the CDR3 is TGTGCCAGCAGTTCCTACTCGGGGGAGGCACCCGAGCAGTACTTC. Its translation: CASSSYSGEAPEQYF.

The chain is built from TRBV6-1 and TRBJ1-4; possibly TRBD1 for D (5 bases). The CDR3 has 15 amino acids. V dropped 7 bases and J dropped 16 bases, with 28 bases sitting between them. The V gene's germline CDR1 is MNHNS and CDR2 SASEGT. The CDR3: CASNRGDLSWKKTFF. The CDR3 DNA is TGTGCCAGCAATCGGGGGGACCTCTCCTGGAAAAAAACGTTTTTT.

V is TRBV20-1 and J is TRBJ2-7; TRBD1 matches 7 bases. The CDR3 is made up of 14 amino acids. V lost 6 bases and J lost 2; bases outside the gene matches: 10. Germline values: CDR1 DFQATT, CDR2 SNEGSKA (reference sequence). The CDR3 here is CSALPGTVPYEQYF. CDR3 DNA: TGCAGTGCGTTGCCCGGGACAGTACCCTACGAGCAGTACTTC.

The table lists this clonotype with a few counts. The genes are TRBV29-1 and TRBJ2-3, with a possible D match to TRBD1 (6 bases). CDR3 length: 16 amino acids. The V end lost 0 bases, the J end lost 2 bases, and 15 bases lay between the germline ends. Germline V CDR1 and CDR2: SQVTM, ANQGSEA. CDR3 in amino acids: CSVEDLGDTHTDTQYF. Written as DNA, the CDR3 is TGCAGCGTTGAAGATCTTGGGGACACCCACACAGATACGCAGTATTTT.

This chain joins TRBV9 and TRBJ1-5; D is uncertain. This CDR3 has 14 amino acids. Trimming took 3 bases from V and 7 from J, leaving 14 bases between them. Germline V gene lookup returns CDR1 SGDLS and CDR2 YYNGEE. CDR3 protein: CASSASASGQPQHF. The CDR3 bases are TGTGCCAGCAGCGCATCTGCATCGGGACAGCCCCAGCATTTT.

This clonotype has ten or more counts. This chain's CDR3 is CASSLNRAGPEKLFF. In DNA, the CDR3 is TGTGCCAGCAGTTTAAACAGGGCGGGTCCTGAAAAACTGTTTTTT. This chain joins TRBV12-3 or TRBV12-4 and TRBJ1-4, with D maybe TRBD1 (6 bases). The CDR3 spans 15 residues. Trimming left V 2 bases short and J 7 bases short, with 14 bases between.

In the case of this clonotype: A read error may be the cause here, since a much bigger clone is one base away. CDR3 coding DNA: TGTGCCAGCAGCTTAACGGGGGGACAGGGCGAGACCCGGTACTTC. It translates to CASSLTGGQGETRYF. The J gene is TRBJ2-5, the V gene TRBV7-3; TRBD1 aligns across 9 bases. The CDR3 is 15 residues long. Germline V gene sequence: CDR1 SGHTA, CDR2 FQGTGA.

J is TRBJ1-5 and V is TRBV20-1; D gene ambiguous. CDR3 length: 15 residues. Trimming pared 0 bases from V and 3 bases from J, leaving 12 bases between. Germline CDR1 reads DFQATT; CDR2 reads SNEGSKA (reference sequence). CDR3 nucleotide sequence: TGCAGTGCTAGAGATGAATGGGGTACCAATCAGCCCCAGCATTTT. As protein: CSARDEWGTNQPQHF.

In its sample, this clonotype was seen many times. The chain combines TRBV27 with TRBJ1-5; TRBD1 is a possible D gene (5 bases). The V gene's germline CDR1 is MNHEY and CDR2 SMNVEV (reference sequence). With 2 bases removed from V and 4 bases from J, the gap between germline ends came to 12 bases. CDR3 length: 15 residues. CDR3 nucleotide sequence: TGTGCCAGCAGTTTAATGTCGGGGGAAAATCAGCCCCAGCATTTT. Its translation is CASSLMSGENQPQHF.

V and J are TRBV5-1 and TRBJ2-5; D might be TRBD2 (5 bases). The length of the CDR3 is 16 residues. From germline, CDR1 is SGHRS and CDR2 YFSETQ. V was trimmed by 3 bases and J by 7 bases, leaving 22 bases between them. The CDR3 loop reads CASSSIGSRDPGTQYF. The CDR3 nucleotides are TGCGCCAGCAGCTCGATAGGGTCCCGGGATCCAGGGACCCAGTACTTC.

Note on this clonotype: A much larger clone differs from this one at a single base, so this may be a read error. V usage is TRBV20-1 and J usage is TRBJ2-7, with TRBD2 matching 14 bases. Germline CDR1 DFQATT, CDR2 SNEGSKA (reference sequence). The junction had 2 bases not matched to a gene; V was cut back by 3 bases and J by 1 base. The CDR3 is made up of 15 amino acids. The CDR3 here is CSASRLAGGSYEQYF. The CDR3 region has the DNA TGCAGTGCTAGCCGACTAGCGGGAGGGTCCTACGAGCAGTACTTC.

The V gene is TRBV5-4, the J gene TRBJ2-5; the D is unclear. The V gene lost 2 bases and the J gene lost 2 bases, with 13 bases spanning the gap. In germline, CDR1 is SGHNT, CDR2 YYREEE (reference sequence). This CDR3 comprises 15 residues. The CDR3 bases are TGTGCCAGCAGCTTTCCGGGTGGGAAACAAGAGACCCAGTACTTC. Protein: CASSFPGGKQETQYF. The full variable domain, its missing parts supplied by reference TRBV5-4 and TRBJ2-5, is ETGVTQSPTHLIKTRGQQVTLRCSSQSGHNTVSWYQQALGQGPQFIFQYYREEENGRGNFPPRFSGLQFPNYSSELNVNALELDDSALYLCASSFPGGKQETQYFGPGTRLLVL.

In this sample, this clonotype turned up many times. CDR3 bases: TGCAGTGCTGAGGGACAGGGTTATAATTCACCCCTCCACTTT. It yields the protein CSAEGQGYNSPLHF. This chain links TRBV20-1 with TRBJ1-6, with TRBD1 matching over 9 bases. This CDR3 spans 14 amino acids. Trimming took 5 bases from V and 4 from J; bases not matched to a gene: 3. CDR1 is DFQATT, CDR2 SNEGSKA, per germline (reference sequence).

This clonotype was counted at least ten times. The gene calls are TRBV28 and TRBJ2-7; no reliable D call. Germline loops: CDR1 MDHEN, CDR2 SYDVKM. The germline V and J ends were trimmed by 10 bases and 2 bases, with 9 bases remaining between them. CDR3 length: 11 amino acids. CDR3 amino acids: CATRRAYEQYF. The DNA of the CDR3 is TGTGCCACCCGTAGGGCCTACGAGCAGTACTTC.

This clonotype was recorded a few times. The rearrangement links TRBV7-9 to TRBJ2-5; 7 bases line up with TRBD1. The V and J ends lost 5 bases and 4 bases, in that order; junction bases with no gene match: 1. This CDR3 spans 12 amino acids. Germline values: CDR1 SEHNR, CDR2 FQNEAQ (reference sequence). CDR3 coding DNA: TGTGCCAGCAGCCAGGGGGTAGAGACCCAGTACTTC. Its protein product is CASSQGVETQYF.

In this sample, this clonotype turned up many times. This chain links TRBV28 with TRBJ1-2, with D uncertain. There are 15 residues in the CDR3. CDR1 and CDR2 (germline): MDHEN, SYDVKM. V was pared by 6 bases and J by 2 bases, with 16 bases between. CDR3 sequence (DNA): TGTGCCAGCAGCCTCGTAGTCTTTCCCAACTATGGCTACACCTTC. Translated: CASSLVVFPNYGYTF.

This clonotype was seen many times. DNA for the CDR3: TGTGCCAGCAGCCTAATACCGGGACTAGCGGGCCCTCCCGACTACGAGCAGTACTTC. Translating gives CASSLIPGLAGPPDYEQYF. The rearrangement joins TRBV28 to TRBJ2-7, with 12 bases matching TRBD2. Germline assignment: CDR1 MDHEN and CDR2 SYDVKM. The CDR3 sequence is 19 residues long. V dropped 6 bases and J dropped 3; count of bases not matched to a gene: 18.

This clonotype appeared many times. This chain uses TRBV2 with TRBJ1-6; D is undetermined. Germline V gives CDR1 SNHLY, CDR2 FYNNEI. The CDR3 totals 14 residues. The ends were cut back, 4 bases at V and 9 bases at J, with 13 bases in the middle. CDR3: CASSVTTLASPLHF. CDR3 nucleotide sequence: TGTGCCAGCAGTGTGACTACCCTCGCTTCACCCCTCCACTTT.

J is TRBJ2-1 and V is TRBV28, with D possibly TRBD1 on 5 matching bases. Germline CDR1 reads MDHEN; CDR2 reads SYDVKM. The CDR3 contains 13 residues. Trimming took 5 bases from V and 4 from J, leaving 9 bases between them. Written as DNA, the CDR3 is TGTGCCAGCAGTCAGACAGTATACAATGAGCAGTTCTTC. It yields the protein CASSQTVYNEQFF.

The table lists this clonotype with a few counts. The gene calls are TRBV11-2 and TRBJ2-5, with 12 bases matching TRBD2. The V segment lost 2 bases and the J segment 1 base; nucleotides outside the gene matches: 11. Per germline, CDR1 SGHAT and CDR2 FQNNGV. The CDR3 sequence is 19 residues long. The CDR3 loop reads CASSLFRLAGGRSQETQYF. In nucleotides, the CDR3 is TGTGCCAGCAGCTTATTTAGGCTAGCGGGAGGGAGAAGCCAAGAGACCCAGTACTTC.

This clonotype has a count of ten or more. The gene calls are TRBV9 and TRBJ2-5, with TRBD2 identical over 7 bases. The germline CDR1 and CDR2 sequences are SGDLS and YYNGEE. The trim removed 4 bases at V and 4 bases at J, leaving 13 bases unmatched. This CDR3 has 16 amino acids. CDR3 DNA sequence: TGTGCCAGCAGCACAGAGGATAGCGCGGGAGCAGAGACCCAGTACTTC. This sequence encodes CASSTEDSAGAETQYF.